This section outlines one TCR beta chain sequence together with its context. The participants were between about 18 and 90 years old and came from about two dozen US areas. Germline lookup yields CDR1 SGHNT and CDR2 YENEEA. The V gene end was trimmed by 5 bases and the J gene end by 8 bases; junction bases not matched to a gene: 8. The length of the CDR3 is 14 residues. These data belong to a study of blood T cell repertoires in COVID-19. Study in general: Both acute and convalescent COVID-19 samples were obtained from the United States, Italy and Spain. The cDNA or gDNA used as material had been derived from T cells, B-cell-depleted T cells, or PBMCs.

Original methodology: For nucleated cells, counts were estimated from reference gene primer amplification. Profiling relied on immunoSEQ multiplex PCR, and the TCRdb table lists in-frame clones only, not all of them. V and J calls and clone size are as listed in that table; D and trimming were resolved from the DNA. The data hold roughly 150,000 clones, with approximately 78% observed a single time. The receptor's source is a woman between 50 and 59 years old who had recovered from COVID-19. The chain employs TRBV11-3 and TRBJ2-1; 8 nucleotides line up with TRBD2. The sequenced sample was PBMCs or T cells enriched from blood (not recorded which). The CDR3 region has the DNA TGTGCCAGCAGCCCCGGGACTAGTTTGTATGAGCAGTTCTTC. This codes for CASSPGTSLYEQFF.